This record covers a single T cell receptor beta chain. This clone turned up a few times. No cognate antigen has been identified for it. The sample holds no much larger clone one base away, and base qualities are not on file. This sample was taken from a study of shared clonotypes between healthy human individuals (dated by TCRdb to 2018 to 2021). Background for the entire study: Three men and two women, aged 18 to 49 years, made up the cohort. For each donor, CD4 naive and CD4 memory were each run on three plates, CD8 naive on two plates, and CD8 memory on one plate. To estimate repertoire size and how much clonotype sharing occurs between individuals, the study deeply sequenced the blood TCR repertoires of roughly 5 healthy adults. To increase sequencing depth and limit assay-specific biases, TCR repertoire library preparation and sequencing were carried out by different laboratories using diverse techniques. Leukapheresis yielded between about 0.8 and 9.5 billion PBMCs per donor.

CDR1 and CDR2 are read off the germline V gene as SNHLY and FYNNEI. From V the trimming removes 5 bases and from J it removes 7 bases, while the gene matches leave 10 bases of the junction unaccounted for. From cysteine to phenylalanine, the CDR3 is 15 amino acids long. Solely the CDR3 DNA is kept, with 45 bases framed from the first base. The donors were healthy, HIV-negative adults with no recently reported acute infections or vaccinations. Every donor was a Caucasian adult living in Nashville, Tennessee, USA. Magnetic negative selection was used to enrich CD4+ T cells, after which naive cells were positively selected on CD45RA and the negative fraction became the memory subset. Blood was collected by leukapheresis, and PBMCs were isolated by Ficoll-Histopaque density gradient centrifugation and then cryopreserved in liquid nitrogen vapor phase. Analytical flow cytometry was used to check the purity and quantity of every magnetically sorted T cell population. Genomic DNA was isolated from every sorted fraction and measured by UV absorbance on a Nanodrop 2000c.

Using the deep immunoSEQ assay, multiplex PCR amplified TCR CDR3 regions from genomic DNA. For each cell subset, the extracted genomic DNA was distributed evenly across all wells of several immunoSEQ 96-well plates, and each plate served as one replicate. Each replicate PCR for sorted subsets received around 200 ng genomic DNA, equal to roughly 33,000 T cell genomes. The purified libraries were quantified using a Qubit 3.0 fluorometer, sized with a Bioanalyzer 2100, and then quantified again using the KAPA Library Quantification kit. Every immunoSEQ 96-well plate was sequenced on a separate single-read 150-cycle Illumina NextSeq 550 flow cell. Per the authors' processing: The immunoSEQ output contained only junctional sequences without quality scores, so filtering could not match that applied to full-length reads. To assign V/J genes and CDR3, sequences were annotated against IMGT germline references using PyIR, a Python wrapper for IgBLAST v1.9. Any read was removed if the V/J assignment was weak (E-value above 1e-6), the CDR3 was missing, or the read contained stop codons, out-of-frame junctions, or ambiguous translated residues. A V3J clonotype was defined by an identical inferred V gene, J gene, and CDR3 amino acid sequence. The percentage overlap between two repertoires was calculated by dividing the number of shared unique clonotypes by the size of the smaller repertoire. Repertoire richness was assessed with RTK rarefaction, the Chao1 estimator, and Recon v2.1 estimates of unobserved clonotypes. Generation probabilities were computed with OLGA for all TCRbeta clonotypes obtained by the gDNA method from a handful of donors. In TCRdb, the immuneACCESS table is reduced to in-frame sequences with V and J assigned. These tables do not hold every clone; where another copy was compared, an unresolved V gene accounts for under half, and the others remain unexplained. D and trimming come from the DNA, and the V and J calls and clone size come from that table. Here the sample has about 1.1 million clones; around three quarters occur a single time. Together, the top ten hold roughly 0.55% of the sample.

Study-wide conclusions, independent of this receptor: Sampling was limited to blood, and TCR repertoires in tissue likely differ from TCR repertoires in blood. Approximately 4.8% of naive CD4, roughly 3.5% of naive CD8, about 2.5% of memory CD4, and around 0.42% of memory CD8 clonotypes were shared across a few donors. Estimated clonotype richness was generally larger for naive than for memory subsets. Higher generation probabilities were observed for clonotypes shared by all four sorted-subset donors than for non-shared clonotypes. Pairwise subsampling led to the expectation that sequencing depth would affect the degree of clonotype sharing among donors. Incomplete sequencing was indicated by rarefaction of sorted-subset datasets, despite the large sequencing depth. The small number of donors limited the genetic and exposure-history diversity represented.

The sequence joins TRBV2 to TRBJ1-4; the junction holds 7 bases that match TRBD1. The sequence was collected from a man between 18 and 35 years old in good health. Some clones in this sample may be carry-over from other donors' samples. Sequencing used memory CD4+ T cells from PBMCs. Sample cell subset or site, as interpreted from the label and publication: CD45RA-negative fraction. The CDR3 region has the sequence CASSPDRAGREKLFF. The DNA sequence is TGTGCCAGCAGTCCCGACAGGGCTGGACGTGAAAAACTGTTTTTT.